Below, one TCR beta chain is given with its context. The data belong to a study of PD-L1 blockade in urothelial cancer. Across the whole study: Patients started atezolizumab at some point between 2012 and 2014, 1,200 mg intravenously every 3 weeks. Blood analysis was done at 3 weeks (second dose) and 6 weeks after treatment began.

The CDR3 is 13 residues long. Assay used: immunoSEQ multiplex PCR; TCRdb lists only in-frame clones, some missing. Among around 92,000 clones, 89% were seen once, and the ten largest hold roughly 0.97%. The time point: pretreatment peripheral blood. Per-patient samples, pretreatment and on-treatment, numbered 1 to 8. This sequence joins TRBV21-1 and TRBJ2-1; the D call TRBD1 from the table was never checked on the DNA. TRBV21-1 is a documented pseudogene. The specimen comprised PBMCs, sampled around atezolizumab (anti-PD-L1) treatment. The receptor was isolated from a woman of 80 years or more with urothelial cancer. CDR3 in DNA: TGTGCCAGGAGGGGTCAGGGGGTCACTGAGCAGTTCTTC. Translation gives CARRGQGVTEQFF.